This section outlines one T cell receptor (beta chain) sequence together with its context. Using immunoSEQ multiplex PCR, the repertoire was profiled, and TCRdb retains in-frame clones only, with some absent. The sample gives 200,000 to 250,000 clones, roughly four fifths of which show up once; 7.8% is in the top ten. The data belong to a study of blood T cell repertoires in COVID-19. Study as a whole: Sources were T cells, B-cell-depleted T cells, or PBMCs; the material itself was cDNA or gDNA.

Germline loops: CDR1 SGHRS, CDR2 YFSETQ. The junction had 8 bases not matched to a gene; V was cut back by 2 bases and J by 6 bases. This CDR3 has 15 residues. Specimen: peripheral blood. The chain links TRBV5-1 to TRBJ1-2, with 9 bases identical to TRBD1. This TCR was recovered from a woman at least 80 years old with COVID-19, enrolled during active disease. The CDR3 DNA reads TGCGCCAGCAGCTTTGGTACAGGGGGCTTGGATGGCTACACCTTC. It encodes CASSFGTGGLDGYTF.